Listed below are T cell receptor beta chains from one sample, sequenced in a study of blood T cell repertoires in COVID-19. TCRdb's copy holds only in-frame clones and misses some; the assay was immunoSEQ multiplex PCR. The sample lists a few hundred thousand clones, roughly 86% occurring once. Sequenced: peripheral blood. Receptor source: a woman aged 45-65 years with acute or convalescent COVID-19. The CDR3 runs from the conserved cysteine through the conserved F or W. A D gene is named only where the DNA matches it firmly. Clone size appears in some rows only: once, few, many, or a class for an expanded clone.

cdr3_nt	cdr3_aa	v_call	d_call	j_call	clone_size
TGTGCCAGCAGCTCCCGTCAGTCGACTAATGAAAAACTGTTTTTT	CASSSRQSTNEKLFF	TRBV11-1	-	TRBJ1-4	-
TGTGCCAGTAGTGACGCAAGACTAGCGGGCACAGATACGCAGTATTTT	CASSDARLAGTDTQYF	TRBV19	TRBD2	TRBJ2-3	-
TGTGCCAGTAAGACAGGGATTCACCACACTAGCGGGAGGGATAATGAGCAGTTCTTC	CASKTGIHHTSGRDNEQFF	TRBV19	TRBD2	TRBJ2-1	-
TGTGCCAGTAGTATGGTGGCGGGCAGCAGCTCCTACGAGCAGTACTTC	CASSMVAGSSSYEQYF	TRBV19	-	TRBJ2-7	-
TGCGCCAGCAGCGTTACAGTGAACACTGAAGCTTTCTTT	CASSVTVNTEAFF	TRBV5-1	-	TRBJ1-1	once
TGTGCCAGCAGTGAACCTAGCGGACGGAGCGCTACCTACGAGCAGTACTTC	CASSEPSGRSATYEQYF	TRBV25-1	TRBD2	TRBJ2-7	-
TGTGCCAGCAGTTACGGACAGGGTAGCTACACCTTC	CASSYGQGSYTF	TRBV6-5	TRBD1	TRBJ1-2	-
TGTGCCAGCAGCCTCGGTGCTGAGGCAGATACGCAGTATTTT	CASSLGAEADTQYF	TRBV7-3	-	TRBJ2-3	-
TGCAGCGTTGGGCCCCTGAACACTGAAGCTTTCTTT	CSVGPLNTEAFF	TRBV29-1	-	TRBJ1-1	-
TGTGCCAGCAGTCTCTCCGCGACTAGCGGCACAGATACGCAGTATTTT	CASSLSATSGTDTQYF	TRBV27	TRBD2	TRBJ2-3	few
TGTGCCAGTAGTATAGAAGCTACCTACGAGCAGTACTTC	CASSIEATYEQYF	TRBV19	-	TRBJ2-7	once
TGCGCCAGCAGCTTTCAACAGGACGAGCAGTACTTC	CASSFQQDEQYF	TRBV5-1	-	TRBJ2-7	-
TGTGCCAGCAGCCCCCGGGACAGACTTGGAAACACCATATATTTT	CASSPRDRLGNTIYF	TRBV3-1/TRBV3-2	TRBD1	TRBJ1-3	-
TGTGCCAGCAGTTTAGGAGGGGAGGGGAGCAATCAGCCCCAGCATTTT	CASSLGGEGSNQPQHF	TRBV28	-	TRBJ1-5	once
TGTGCCAGCAGCCAGGAAACAGGGGTAGGGGGCAATCAGCCCCAGCATTTT	CASSQETGVGGNQPQHF	TRBV4-2	TRBD1	TRBJ1-5	-
TGTGCCAGCAGACTACCGGGACTAGACCCAGATACGCAGTATTTT	CASRLPGLDPDTQYF	TRBV5-8	TRBD2	TRBJ2-3	-
TGTGCCAGAAGCTTTACTAGCGGGAAAGGCAATGAGCAGTTCTTC	CARSFTSGKGNEQFF	TRBV5-3	TRBD2	TRBJ2-1	-
TGCGCCAGCAGCTACCGGGATTTGAACACTGAAGCTTTCTTT	CASSYRDLNTEAFF	TRBV5-1	-	TRBJ1-1	-
TGTGCCAGCAGCTTGGGACTTTCCTACGAGCAGTACTTC	CASSLGLSYEQYF	TRBV7-6	-	TRBJ2-7	-
TGTGCCAGCAGAGCTACACAGGGGGCTGGAAACACCATATATTTT	CASRATQGAGNTIYF	TRBV14	TRBD1	TRBJ1-3	-
TGCGCCAGCAGCTTTCAGGGGGACTATGGCTACACCTTC	CASSFQGDYGYTF	TRBV5-1	TRBD1	TRBJ1-2	-
TGTGCCAGCAGTTACTCAGCAGGAATCAACTATGGCTACACCTTC	CASSYSAGINYGYTF	TRBV6-5	-	TRBJ1-2	-
TGTGCCAGCCGCCTCAGGACTAGCGGATTCTACGAGCAGTACTTC	CASRLRTSGFYEQYF	TRBV18	TRBD2	TRBJ2-7	-
TGTGCCAGCTGGACAGGGTATACTGAAGCTTTCTTT	CASWTGYTEAFF	TRBV12-3/TRBV12-4	TRBD1	TRBJ1-1	-
TGTGCCAGCAGCCCGGGACTCCTGAACACTGAAGCTTTCTTT	CASSPGLLNTEAFF	TRBV9	-	TRBJ1-1	-
TGTGCCAGCCGGACTAGCGGGAGCACAGATACGCAGTATTTT	CASRTSGSTDTQYF	TRBV10-3	TRBD2	TRBJ2-3	-
TGTGCCACCAGCAGGGGCGGACAGGGGACCGGGGAGCTGTTTTTT	CATSRGGQGTGELFF	TRBV15	TRBD1	TRBJ2-2	-
TGTGCCAGCAGTTTGCAAGTTGTGGGGGCTGGCTACGAGCAGTACTTC	CASSLQVVGAGYEQYF	TRBV28	-	TRBJ2-7	-
TGTGCCAGCAGACTCCTGACAGGGAACACCGGGGAGCTGTTTTTT	CASRLLTGNTGELFF	TRBV2	-	TRBJ2-2	-
TGTGCCAGCAGTATAGGGGCTGAGGTAGCGGGAGGAGACAGGAGGTTCTTC	CASSIGAEVAGGDRRFF	TRBV27	TRBD2	TRBJ2-1	-
TGTGCCACCCGAGCTGGAAACACCATATATTTT	CATRAGNTIYF	TRBV15	-	TRBJ1-3	-
TGTGCCAGCAGTTCAACCTTAGCGGGAGAGGTGGATACGCAGTATTTT	CASSSTLAGEVDTQYF	TRBV28	TRBD2	TRBJ2-3	-
TGTGCCAGCAGACCGGGACAGGCCGAGGAAAAACTGTTTTTT	CASRPGQAEEKLFF	TRBV28	TRBD1	TRBJ1-4	-
TGTGCCACCAGTGATTTTCCAGAACATGGCTACACCTTC	CATSDFPEHGYTF	TRBV24-1	-	TRBJ1-2	-
TGTGCCAGCAGTTGGACTAGCGCCTACGAGCAGTACTTC	CASSWTSAYEQYF	TRBV28	TRBD2	TRBJ2-7	-
TGTGCCAGCAGCGTAGATCCTCTACAGGGGAATCAGCCCCAGCATTTT	CASSVDPLQGNQPQHF	TRBV9	TRBD1	TRBJ1-5	-
TGCGCCAGCAGAGACCGGGACAGGGGGTATGATGAGCAGTTCTTC	CASRDRDRGYDEQFF	TRBV5-1	TRBD1	TRBJ2-1	once
TGCGCCAGCAGCTTTTTGGGCACAAGGGGTGAAAAACTGTTTTTT	CASSFLGTRGEKLFF	TRBV5-1	-	TRBJ1-4	-
TGTGCCAGCAGTTCCTACTCCGGACTACTGAACACTGAAGCTTTCTTT	CASSSYSGLLNTEAFF	TRBV27	-	TRBJ1-1	-
TGTGCCAGCAGCTTAGGAGGTGCCAGGGGCGGTGCCATATATTTT	CASSLGGARGGAIYF	TRBV7-2	-	TRBJ1-3	-
TGCGCCAGCAGCCAATTAGCGGGAGCCCCCTACAATGAGCAGTTCTTC	CASSQLAGAPYNEQFF	TRBV4-3	TRBD2	TRBJ2-1	-
TGTGCCAGCAGTTTTGGCAGGGGTCACAATCAGCCCCAGCATTTT	CASSFGRGHNQPQHF	TRBV27	-	TRBJ1-5	-
TGTGCCAGCAGCGAGGGGGGACTAGCGGGATACTACGAGCAGTACTTC	CASSEGGLAGYYEQYF	TRBV9	TRBD2	TRBJ2-7	-
TGTGCCAGCTCCCTGGGCGTACCCTCCTACAATGAGCAGTTCTTC	CASSLGVPSYNEQFF	TRBV7-3	-	TRBJ2-1	-
TGTGCCAGCAGTTATTACGGGGAGACCCAGTACTTC	CASSYYGETQYF	TRBV27	-	TRBJ2-5	-
TGTGCCTGGAGAGATACCGGGACGGGGAGCGGGGCTTTCTTT	CAWRDTGTGSGAFF	TRBV30	-	TRBJ1-1	-
TGCGCCAGCAGCTTGGGGGAGCGTAATGAAAAACTGTTTTTT	CASSLGERNEKLFF	TRBV5-1	-	TRBJ1-4	-